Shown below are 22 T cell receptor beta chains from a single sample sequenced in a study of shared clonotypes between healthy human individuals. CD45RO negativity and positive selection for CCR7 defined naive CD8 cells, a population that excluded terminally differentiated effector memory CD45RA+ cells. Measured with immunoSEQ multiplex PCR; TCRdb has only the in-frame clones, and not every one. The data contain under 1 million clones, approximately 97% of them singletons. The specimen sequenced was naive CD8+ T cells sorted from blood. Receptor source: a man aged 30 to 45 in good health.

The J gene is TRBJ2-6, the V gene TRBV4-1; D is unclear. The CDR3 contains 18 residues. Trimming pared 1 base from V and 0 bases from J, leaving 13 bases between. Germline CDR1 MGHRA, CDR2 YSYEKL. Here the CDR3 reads CASSQGVVLPSGANVLTF. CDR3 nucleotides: TGCGCCAGCAGCCAAGGGGTCGTACTACCCTCTGGGGCCAACGTCCTGACTTTC.

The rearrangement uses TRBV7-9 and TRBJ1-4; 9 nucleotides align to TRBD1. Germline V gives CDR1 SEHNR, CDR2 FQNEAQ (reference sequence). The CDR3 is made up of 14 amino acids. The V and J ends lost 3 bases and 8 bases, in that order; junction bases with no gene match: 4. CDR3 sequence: CASSFGQGREKLFF. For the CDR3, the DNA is TGTGCCAGCAGCTTCGGACAGGGGCGCGAAAAACTGTTTTTT. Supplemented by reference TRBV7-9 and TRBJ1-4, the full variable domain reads DTGVSQNPRHKITKRGQNVTFRCDPISEHNRLYWYRQTLGQGPEFLTYFQNEAQLEKSRLLSDRFSAERPKGSFSTLEIQRTEQGDSAMYLCASSFGQGREKLFFGSGTQLSVL.

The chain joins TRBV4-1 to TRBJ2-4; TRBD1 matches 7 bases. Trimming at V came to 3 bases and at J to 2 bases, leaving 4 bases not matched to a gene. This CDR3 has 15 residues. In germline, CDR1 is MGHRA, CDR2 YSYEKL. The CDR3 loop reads CASSHRTGTKNIQYF. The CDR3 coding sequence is TGCGCCAGCAGCCATAGGACAGGTACCAAAAACATTCAGTACTTC.

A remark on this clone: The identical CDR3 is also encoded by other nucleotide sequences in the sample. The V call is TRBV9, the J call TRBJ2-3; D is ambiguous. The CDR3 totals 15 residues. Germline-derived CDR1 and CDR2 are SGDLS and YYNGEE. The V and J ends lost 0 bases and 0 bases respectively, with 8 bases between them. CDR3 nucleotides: TGTGCCAGCAGCGTAGAGGCTGCTAGCACAGATACGCAGTATTTT. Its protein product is CASSVEAASTDTQYF.

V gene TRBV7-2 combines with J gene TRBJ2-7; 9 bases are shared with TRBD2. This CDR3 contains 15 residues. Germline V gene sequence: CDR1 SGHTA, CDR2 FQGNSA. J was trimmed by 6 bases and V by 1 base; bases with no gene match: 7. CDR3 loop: CASSLGRSGRSEQYF. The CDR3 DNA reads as TGTGCCAGCAGCTTAGGGCGTAGCGGGAGATCCGAGCAGTACTTC.

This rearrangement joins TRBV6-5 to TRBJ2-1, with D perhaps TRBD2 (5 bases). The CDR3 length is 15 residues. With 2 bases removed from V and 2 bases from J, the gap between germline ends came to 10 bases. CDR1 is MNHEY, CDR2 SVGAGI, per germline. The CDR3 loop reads CASSYGEMTYNEQFF. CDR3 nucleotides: TGTGCCAGCAGTTACGGGGAGATGACCTACAATGAGCAGTTCTTC.

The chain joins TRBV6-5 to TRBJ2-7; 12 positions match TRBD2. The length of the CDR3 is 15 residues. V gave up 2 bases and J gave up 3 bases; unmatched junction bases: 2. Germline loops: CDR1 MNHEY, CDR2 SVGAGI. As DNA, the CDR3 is TGTGCCAGCAGTTACCGGACTAGCGGGGTCTACGAGCAGTACTTC. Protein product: CASSYRTSGVYEQYF.

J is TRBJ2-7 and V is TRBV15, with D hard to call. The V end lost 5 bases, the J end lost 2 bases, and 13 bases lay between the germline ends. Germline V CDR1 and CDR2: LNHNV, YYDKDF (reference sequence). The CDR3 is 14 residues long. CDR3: CATSGISPTYEQYF. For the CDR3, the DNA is TGTGCCACCAGCGGGATTTCTCCAACCTACGAGCAGTACTTC.

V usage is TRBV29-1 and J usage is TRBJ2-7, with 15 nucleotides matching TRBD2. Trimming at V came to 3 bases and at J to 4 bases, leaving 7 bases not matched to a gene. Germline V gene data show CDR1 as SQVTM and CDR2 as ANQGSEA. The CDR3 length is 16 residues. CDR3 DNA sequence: TGCAGCGTTGAGGCCCCGGGACTAGCGGGAGGATACGAGCAGTACTTC. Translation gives CSVEAPGLAGGYEQYF.

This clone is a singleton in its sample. The DNA for the CDR3 is TGTGCCAGGCCGGGACTAGCGGCTAGCACAGATACGCAGTATTTT. Amino acid sequence: CARPGLAASTDTQYF. V and J are TRBV2 and TRBJ2-3; 11 bases line up with TRBD2. CDR1 and CDR2 from the germline V gene are SNHLY and FYNNEI. Trimming removed 9 bases from V and 0 bases from J; junction bases left unmatched: 5. This CDR3 has 15 residues. Supplemented by reference TRBV2 and TRBJ2-3, the full variable domain reads EPEVTQTPSHQVTQMGQEVILRCVPISNHLYFYWYRQILGQKVEFLVSFYNNEISEKSEIFDDQFSVERPDGSNFTLKIRSTKLEDSAMYFCARPGLAASTDTQYFGPGTRLTVL.

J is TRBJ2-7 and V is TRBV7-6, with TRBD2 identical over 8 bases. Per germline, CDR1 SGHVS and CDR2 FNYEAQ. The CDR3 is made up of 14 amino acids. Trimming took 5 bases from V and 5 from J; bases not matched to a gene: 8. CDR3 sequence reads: CASSITSGQDEQYF. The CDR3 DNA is TGTGCCAGCAGCATAACTAGCGGACAAGACGAGCAGTACTTC.

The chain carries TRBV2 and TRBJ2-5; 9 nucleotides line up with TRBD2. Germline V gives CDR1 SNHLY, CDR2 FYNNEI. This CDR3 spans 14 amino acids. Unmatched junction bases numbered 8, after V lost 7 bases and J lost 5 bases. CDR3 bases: TGTGCCAGCACCGAATATGGACTAGCGGAGACCCAGTACTTC. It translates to CASTEYGLAETQYF. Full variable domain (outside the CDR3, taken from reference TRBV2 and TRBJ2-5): EPEVTQTPSHQVTQMGQEVILRCVPISNHLYFYWYRQILGQKVEFLVSFYNNEISEKSEIFDDQFSVERPDGSNFTLKIRSTKLEDSAMYFCASTEYGLAETQYFGPGTRLLVL.

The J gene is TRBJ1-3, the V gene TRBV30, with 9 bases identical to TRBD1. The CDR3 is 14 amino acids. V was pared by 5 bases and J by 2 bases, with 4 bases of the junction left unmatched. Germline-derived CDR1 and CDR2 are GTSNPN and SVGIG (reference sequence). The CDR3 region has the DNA TGTGCCTGGGGGGGGACAGGGCCTGGAAACACCATATATTTT. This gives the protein CAWGGTGPGNTIYF.

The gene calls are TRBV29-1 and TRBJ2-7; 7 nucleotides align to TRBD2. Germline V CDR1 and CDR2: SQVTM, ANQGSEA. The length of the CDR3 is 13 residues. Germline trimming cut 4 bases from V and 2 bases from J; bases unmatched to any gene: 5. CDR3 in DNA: TGCAGCGTTGGGCGGGAGTTTCCCTACGAGCAGTACTTC. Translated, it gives CSVGREFPYEQYF.

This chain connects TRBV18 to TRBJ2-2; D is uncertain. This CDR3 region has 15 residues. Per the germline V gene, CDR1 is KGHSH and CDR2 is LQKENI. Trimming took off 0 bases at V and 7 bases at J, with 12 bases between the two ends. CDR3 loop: CASSPPTVARGELFF. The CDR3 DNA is TGTGCCAGCTCACCACCAACCGTGGCTCGCGGGGAGCTGTTTTTT.

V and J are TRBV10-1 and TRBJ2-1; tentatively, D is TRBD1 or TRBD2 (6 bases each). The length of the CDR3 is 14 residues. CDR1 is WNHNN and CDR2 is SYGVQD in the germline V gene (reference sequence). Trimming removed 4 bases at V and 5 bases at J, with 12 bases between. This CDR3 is CASSVGGEDNEQFF. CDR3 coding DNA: TGCGCCAGCAGTGTGGGGGGCGAGGACAATGAGCAGTTCTTC.

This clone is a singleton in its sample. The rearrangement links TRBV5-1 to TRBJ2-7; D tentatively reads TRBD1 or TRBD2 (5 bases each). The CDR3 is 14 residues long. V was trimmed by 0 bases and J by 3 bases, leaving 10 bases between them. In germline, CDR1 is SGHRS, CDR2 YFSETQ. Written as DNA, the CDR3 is TGCGCCAGCAGCTTGGGAAGGGACCTCTACGAGCAGTACTTC. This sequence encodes CASSLGRDLYEQYF. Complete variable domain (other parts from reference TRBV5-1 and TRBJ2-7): KAGVTQTPRYLIKTRGQQVTLSCSPISGHRSVSWYQQTPGQGLQFLFEYFSETQRNKGNFPGRFSGRQFSNSRSEMNVSTLELGDSALYLCASSLGRDLYEQYFGPGTRLTVT.

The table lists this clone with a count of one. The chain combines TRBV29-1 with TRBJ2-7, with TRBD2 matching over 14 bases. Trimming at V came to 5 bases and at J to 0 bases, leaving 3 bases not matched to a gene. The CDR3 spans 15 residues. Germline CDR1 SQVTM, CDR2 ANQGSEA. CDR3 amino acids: CSVRTSGRSSYEQYF. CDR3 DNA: TGCAGCGTTCGGACTAGCGGGAGGAGCTCCTACGAGCAGTACTTC.

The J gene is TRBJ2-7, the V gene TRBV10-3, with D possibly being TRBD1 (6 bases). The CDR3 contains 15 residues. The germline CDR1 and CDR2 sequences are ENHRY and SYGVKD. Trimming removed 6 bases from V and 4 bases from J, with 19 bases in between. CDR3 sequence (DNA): TGTGCCATCAGGGCTGAGGGGGTTACCCTATACGAGCAGTACTTC. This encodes CAIRAEGVTLYEQYF.

The CDR3 DNA is TGTGCCAGCGTGGGACAGTTCCAAGAGACCCAGTACTTC. It encodes CASVGQFQETQYF. The chain uses TRBV2 and TRBJ2-5; TRBD1 agrees at 7 bases. Trimming at V came to 8 bases and at J to 1 base, leaving 4 bases not matched to a gene. This CDR3 spans 13 amino acids. Germline loops: CDR1 SNHLY, CDR2 FYNNEI.

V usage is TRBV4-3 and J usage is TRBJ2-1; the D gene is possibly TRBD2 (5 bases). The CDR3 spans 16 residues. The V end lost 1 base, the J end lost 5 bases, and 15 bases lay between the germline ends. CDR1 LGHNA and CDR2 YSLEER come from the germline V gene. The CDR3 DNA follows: TGCGCCAGCAGCCAAGGAACGTGGGAGCCTCACAATGAGCAGTTCTTC. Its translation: CASSQGTWEPHNEQFF.

The CDR3 DNA reads TGTGCCAGCAGCTTGGAAGGGGACGGCAATCAGCCCCAGCATTTT. Residues: CASSLEGDGNQPQHF. This rearrangement joins TRBV5-5 to TRBJ1-5, with D perhaps matching TRBD1 (5 bases). Germline lookup yields CDR1 SGHKS and CDR2 YYEKEE (reference sequence). The CDR3 contains 15 residues. Trimming shortened V by 0 bases and J by 2 bases, and 9 bases separated the two germline ends.